This T cell receptor (beta chain) came from a study of blood T cells in healthy people across ages. Study-level findings and limits: Reliance upon unsorted PBMCs precluded definitive naive versus antigen-experienced comparison.

Alongside a J-beta primer mix, a sample-barcoded 5' primer served in a second PCR lasting about 7 to 12 cycles. No fewer than 3 million CDR3-containing paired-end reads came from each sample. TCRdb reprocessed the 5' RACE reads via MiXCR and lists one record per CDR3 protein. This sample carries 1,800,000 or so distinct CDR3 sequences, about two fifths of them seen once, and the ten largest clones take approximately 22%. Donation came from healthy Caucasian individuals in Russia who were aged roughly 6 to 95. This clonotype was counted a few times. Its antigen remains unidentified. Germline V CDR1 and CDR2: SGDLS, YYNGEE. The CDR3 is 15 residues long. Trimming left V 2 bases short and J 6 bases short, with 16 bases between.

The rearrangement links TRBV9 to TRBJ2-3, with D possibly TRBD2 on 6 matching bases. The source is a human donor in good health. Sequenced sample: blood. CDR3 sequence reads: CASSVSDGGGDTQYF. CDR3 sequence (DNA): TGTGCCAGCAGCGTTTCTGATGGGGGAGGTGATACGCAGTATTTT.